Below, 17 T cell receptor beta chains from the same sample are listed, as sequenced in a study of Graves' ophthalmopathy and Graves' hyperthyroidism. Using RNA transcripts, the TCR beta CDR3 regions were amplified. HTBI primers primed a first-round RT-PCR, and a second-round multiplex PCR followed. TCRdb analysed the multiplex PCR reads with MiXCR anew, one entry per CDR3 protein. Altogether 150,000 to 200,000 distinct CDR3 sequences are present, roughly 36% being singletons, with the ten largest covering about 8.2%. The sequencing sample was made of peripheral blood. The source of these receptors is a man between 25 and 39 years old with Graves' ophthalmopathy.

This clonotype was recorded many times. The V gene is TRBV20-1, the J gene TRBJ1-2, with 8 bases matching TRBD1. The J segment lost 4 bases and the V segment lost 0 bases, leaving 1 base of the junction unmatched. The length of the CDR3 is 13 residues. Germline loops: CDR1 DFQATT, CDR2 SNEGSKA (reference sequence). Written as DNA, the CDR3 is TGCAGTGCTAGAGACACAGGGGGCTATGGCTACACCTTC. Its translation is CSARDTGGYGYTF.

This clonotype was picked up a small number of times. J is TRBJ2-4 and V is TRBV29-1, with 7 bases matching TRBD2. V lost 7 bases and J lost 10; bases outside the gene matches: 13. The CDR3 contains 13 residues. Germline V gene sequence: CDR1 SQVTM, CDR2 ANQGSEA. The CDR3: CSASRGLGEIQYF. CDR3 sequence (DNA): TGCAGCGCCTCCCGCGGACTAGGTGAAATTCAGTACTTC.

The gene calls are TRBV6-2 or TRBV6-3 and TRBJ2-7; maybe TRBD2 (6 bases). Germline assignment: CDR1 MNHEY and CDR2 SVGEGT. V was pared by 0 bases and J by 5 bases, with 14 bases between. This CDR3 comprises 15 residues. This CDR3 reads CASSYSPGVGDEQYF. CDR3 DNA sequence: TGTGCCAGCAGTTACTCACCGGGAGTAGGCGACGAGCAGTACTTC.

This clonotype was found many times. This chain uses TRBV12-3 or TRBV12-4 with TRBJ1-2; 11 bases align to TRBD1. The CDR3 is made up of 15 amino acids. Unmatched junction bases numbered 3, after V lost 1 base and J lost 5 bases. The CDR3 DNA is TGTGCCAGCAGTTTAGACCGGGACAGGGGGTATGGCTACACCTTC. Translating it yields CASSLDRDRGYGYTF.

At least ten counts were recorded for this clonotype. CDR3 residues: CASSDSNSPLHF. The CDR3 nucleotides are TGTGCCAGCAGCGACAGTAATTCACCCCTCCACTTT. V and J are TRBV6-2 or TRBV6-3 and TRBJ1-6; perhaps TRBD1 as D (5 bases). The CDR3 runs 12 residues. The V end was cut by 6 bases, the J end by 6 bases, with 6 bases between. Germline CDR1 and CDR2: MNHEY and SVGEGT.

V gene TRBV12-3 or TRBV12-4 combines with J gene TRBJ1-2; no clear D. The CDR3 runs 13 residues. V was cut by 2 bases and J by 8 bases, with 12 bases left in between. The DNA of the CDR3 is TGTGCCAGCAGTTTACAGCGGGCTGACGGCTACACCTTC. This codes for CASSLQRADGYTF.

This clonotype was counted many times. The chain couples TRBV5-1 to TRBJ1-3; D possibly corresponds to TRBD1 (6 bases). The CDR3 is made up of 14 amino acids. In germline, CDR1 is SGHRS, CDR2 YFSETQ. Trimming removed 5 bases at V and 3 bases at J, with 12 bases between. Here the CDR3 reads CASSYQGFGNTIYF. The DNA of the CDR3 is TGCGCCAGCAGTTATCAGGGGTTTGGAAACACCATATATTTT.

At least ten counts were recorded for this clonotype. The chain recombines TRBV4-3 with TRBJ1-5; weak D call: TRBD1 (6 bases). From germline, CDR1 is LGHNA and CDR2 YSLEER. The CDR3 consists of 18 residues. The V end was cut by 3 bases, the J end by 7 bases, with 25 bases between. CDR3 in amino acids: CASSHSWPSRGAYQPQHF. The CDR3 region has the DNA TGCGCCAGCAGCCACAGCTGGCCCTCAAGGGGGGCGTACCAGCCCCAGCATTTT.

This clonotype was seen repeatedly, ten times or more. This chain's CDR3 is CASLGVYYGYTF. As DNA, the CDR3 is TGTGCCAGCCTAGGGGTTTACTATGGCTACACCTTC. This chain joins TRBV28 and TRBJ1-2, with D possibly TRBD1 on 5 matching bases. The CDR3 runs 12 residues. CDR1 is MDHEN, CDR2 SYDVKM, per germline. Trimming shortened V by 8 bases and J by 3 bases, and 10 bases separated the two germline ends.

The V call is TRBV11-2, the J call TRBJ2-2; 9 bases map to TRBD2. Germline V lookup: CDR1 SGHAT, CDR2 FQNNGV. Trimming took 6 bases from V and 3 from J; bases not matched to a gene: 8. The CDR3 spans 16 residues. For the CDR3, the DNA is TGTGCCAGCAGGAAACCGGGACTAGCCTACACCGGGGAGCTGTTTTTT. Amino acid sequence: CASRKPGLAYTGELFF.

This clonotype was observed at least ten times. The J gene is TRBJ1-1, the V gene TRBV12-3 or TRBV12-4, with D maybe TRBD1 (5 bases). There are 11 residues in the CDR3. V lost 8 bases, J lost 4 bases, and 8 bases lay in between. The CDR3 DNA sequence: TGTGCCAGCGGAAGGGGCACTGAAGCTTTCTTT. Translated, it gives CASGRGTEAFF.

CDR3 nucleotide sequence: TGTGCCAGCAGTTACCAACAGGGCGACAATCAGCCCCAGCATTTT. This encodes CASSYQQGDNQPQHF. The chain links TRBV6-5 to TRBJ1-5; D possibly corresponds to TRBD1 (6 bases). The CDR3 sequence is 15 residues long. The V gene lost 2 bases and the J gene lost 3 bases, with 11 bases spanning the gap. The germline V gene encodes CDR1 MNHEY and CDR2 SVGAGI.

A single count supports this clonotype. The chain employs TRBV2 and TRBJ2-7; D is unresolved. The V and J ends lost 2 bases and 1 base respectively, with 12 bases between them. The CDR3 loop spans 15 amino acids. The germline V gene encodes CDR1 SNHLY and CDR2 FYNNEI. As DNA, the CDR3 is TGTGCCAGCAGTGAATCGGGCCTACTATCCTACGAGCAGTACTTC. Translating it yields CASSESGLLSYEQYF. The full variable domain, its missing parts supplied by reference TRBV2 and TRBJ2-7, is EPEVTQTPSHQVTQMGQEVILRCVPISNHLYFYWYRQILGQKVEFLVSFYNNEISEKSEIFDDQFSVERPDGSNFTLKIRSTKLEDSAMYFCASSESGLLSYEQYFGPGTRLTVT.

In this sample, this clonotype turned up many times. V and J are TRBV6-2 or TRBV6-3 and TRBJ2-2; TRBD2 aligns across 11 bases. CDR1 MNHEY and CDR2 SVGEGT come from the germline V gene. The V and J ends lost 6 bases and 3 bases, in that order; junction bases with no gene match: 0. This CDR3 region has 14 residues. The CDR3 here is CASRGLADTGELFF. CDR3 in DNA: TGTGCCAGCAGGGGACTAGCGGACACCGGGGAGCTGTTTTTT.

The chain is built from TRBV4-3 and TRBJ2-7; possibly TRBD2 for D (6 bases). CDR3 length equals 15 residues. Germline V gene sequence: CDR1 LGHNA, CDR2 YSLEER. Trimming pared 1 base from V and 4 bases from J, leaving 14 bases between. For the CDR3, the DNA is TGCGCCAGCAGCCAAGTATTCAGGGCGGGGTACGAGCAGTACTTC. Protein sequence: CASSQVFRAGYEQYF.

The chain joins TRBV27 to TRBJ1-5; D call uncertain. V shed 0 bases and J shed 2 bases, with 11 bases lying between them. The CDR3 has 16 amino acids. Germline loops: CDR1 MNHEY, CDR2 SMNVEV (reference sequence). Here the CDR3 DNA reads TGTGCCAGCAGTTTATCGGTGGGAATGGGCAATCAGCCCCAGCATTTT. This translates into CASSLSVGMGNQPQHF.

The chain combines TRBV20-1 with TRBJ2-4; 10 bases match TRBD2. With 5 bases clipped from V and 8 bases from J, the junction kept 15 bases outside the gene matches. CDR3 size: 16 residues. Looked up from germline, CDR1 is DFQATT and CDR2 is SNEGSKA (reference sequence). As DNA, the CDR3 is TGCAGTGCTCCCAATTACAATAGCGGGAGGAGGGACATTCAGTACTTC. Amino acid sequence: CSAPNYNSGRRDIQYF.